Shown below are 14 T cell receptor beta chains from a single sample sequenced in a study of blood T cells in healthy people across ages. Primers used in a second PCR of roughly 7 to 11 cycles were a sample-barcoded 5' primer and a J-beta primer mix. TCRdb re-called the 5' RACE reads through MiXCR, storing one row per CDR3 protein. Of hundreds of thousands of distinct CDR3 sequences listed, about 52% are singletons. The sample consisted of blood. The receptors here all came from a woman in her fifties or sixties in good health.

This clonotype was observed a single time. The V call is TRBV2, the J call TRBJ2-7; 10 positions match TRBD1. CDR1 and CDR2 from the germline V gene are SNHLY and FYNNEI. The CDR3 covers 16 residues. With V trimmed by 6 bases and J by 2 bases, 10 bases remained unmatched. DNA of the CDR3: TGTGCCAGCAGAGCCGGGACAGGGGTAGGACCCTACGAGCAGTACTTC. Its translation is CASRAGTGVGPYEQYF.

Note on this clonotype: This may be a read error, as it is one base from a much larger clone. The J gene is TRBJ1-2, the V gene TRBV2; TRBD1 is a possible D gene (6 bases). Looked up from germline, CDR1 is SNHLY and CDR2 is FYNNEI. The V gene lost 8 bases and the J gene lost 7 bases, with 14 bases spanning the gap. The CDR3 is made up of 12 amino acids. CDR3 nucleotide sequence: TGTGCCAGCCGCAGGGGAGGTAGTGGCTACACCTTC. Amino acid sequence: CASRRGGSGYTF. Using reference TRBV2 and TRBJ1-2 for the parts outside the CDR3, the full variable domain is EPEVTQTPSHQVTQMGQEVILRCVPISNHLYFYWYRQILGQKVEFLVSFYNNEISEKSEIFDDQFSVERPDGSNFTLKIRSTKLEDSAMYFCASRRGGSGYTFGSGTRLTVV.

This clonotype has just a few counts. CDR3 nucleotides: TGCAGTGTACTTACGAATTCGGGGGATGGCTACACCTTC. Protein product: CSVLTNSGDGYTF. This sequence joins TRBV20-1 and TRBJ1-2; tentatively, D is TRBD1 (5 bases). Looked up from germline, CDR1 is DFQATT and CDR2 is SNEGSKA (reference sequence). The CDR3 covers 13 residues. Deletions cut 7 bases from V and 6 bases from J, with 18 bases between.

The chain joins TRBV4-2 to TRBJ2-3; no clear D. The germline V gene has CDR1 LGHNA and CDR2 YNFKEQ. The V gene lost 0 bases and the J gene lost 4 bases, with 11 bases spanning the gap. The CDR3 extends over 15 amino acids. The chain's CDR3 is CASSQENPGSDTQYF. The CDR3 DNA reads TGTGCCAGCAGCCAAGAAAACCCAGGCTCAGATACGCAGTATTTT.

The chain joins TRBV20-1 to TRBJ2-7; 8 bases are a match to TRBD1. V lost 4 bases and J lost 0; bases outside the gene matches: 8. The CDR3 loop spans 15 amino acids. Looked up from germline, CDR1 is DFQATT and CDR2 is SNEGSKA (reference sequence). The CDR3 reads CSANGQGANSYEQYF. The CDR3 DNA sequence: TGCAGTGCTAATGGTCAGGGGGCCAACTCCTACGAGCAGTACTTC.

This clonotype was seen a single time. The chain uses TRBV4-2 and TRBJ1-2; 7 positions match TRBD1. This CDR3 is 14 amino acids long. Per the germline V gene, CDR1 is LGHNA and CDR2 is YNFKEQ. V shed 4 bases, J shed 3 bases, and the junction held 5 bases outside the gene matches. CDR3 nucleotides: TGTGCCAGCAGCCGAGTAGGACAGGACTATGGCTACACCTTC. This codes for CASSRVGQDYGYTF.

The chain is built from TRBV15 and TRBJ2-1, with 8 bases lining up with TRBD2. V lost 0 bases, J lost 5 bases, and 6 bases stayed unmatched. From germline, CDR1 is LNHNV and CDR2 YYDKDF (reference sequence). This CDR3 region has 16 residues. The CDR3 nucleotides read TGTGCCACCAGCAGAGAAGGCAGCGGGAGAGACAATGAGCAGTTCTTC. It encodes CATSREGSGRDNEQFF.

This clonotype was counted ten times or more. The chain employs TRBV20-1 and TRBJ2-5; perhaps TRBD2 as D (5 bases). The CDR3 runs 14 residues. Trimming removed 0 bases from V and 3 bases from J, with 11 bases in between. CDR1 and CDR2 from the germline V gene are DFQATT and SNEGSKA (reference sequence). CDR3 DNA: TGCAGTGCTAGAGATGGGAGACTAAAAGAGACCCAGTACTTC. It yields the protein CSARDGRLKETQYF.

The chain uses TRBV7-8 and TRBJ2-4; 8 positions agree with TRBD2. The CDR3 covers 17 residues. Looked up from germline, CDR1 is SGHVS and CDR2 is FQNEAQ. The trim removed 0 bases at V and 0 bases at J, leaving 4 bases unmatched. CDR3 bases: TGTGCCAGCAGCTTAGCTACTAGCGGTCTAGCCAAAAACATTCAGTACTTC. Its protein is CASSLATSGLAKNIQYF.

The table lists this clonotype with a count of one. V usage is TRBV20-1 and J usage is TRBJ2-5; tentative D call: TRBD1 (5 bases). The J call could be wrong; TRBJ2-1 is a better fit for the DNA end. The germline V gene encodes CDR1 DFQATT and CDR2 SNEGSKA (reference sequence). The CDR3 totals 12 residues. This CDR3 reads CSAWGSQETQFF. The CDR3 nucleotides are TGCAGTGCTTGGGGCAGTCAAGAGACCCAGTTCTTC.

This clonotype was recorded a few times. The chain has TRBV3-1 and TRBJ2-3; D gene unclear. V lost 9 bases and J 2 bases, leaving 24 bases between the germline ends. CDR1 is LGHDT and CDR2 is YNNKEL in the germline V gene (reference sequence). This CDR3 contains 17 residues. The CDR3 here is CASTRAPTSGYTDTQYF. The CDR3 coding sequence is TGTGCCAGTACAAGGGCTCCCACCTCAGGATACACAGATACGCAGTATTTT.

This chain links TRBV18 with TRBJ1-1; D is ambiguous. Trimming removed 2 bases from V and 4 bases from J, with 11 bases in between. This CDR3 is 14 amino acids long. Looked up from germline, CDR1 is KGHSH and CDR2 is LQKENI. The DNA for the CDR3 is TGTGCCAGCTCACCAAAGCAGGTCGTCACTGAAGCTTTCTTT. Translating gives CASSPKQVVTEAFF. The full variable domain, its missing parts supplied by reference TRBV18 and TRBJ1-1, is NAGVMQNPRHLVRRRGQEARLRCSPMKGHSHVYWYRQLPEEGLKFMVYLQKENIIDESGMPKERFSAEFPKEGPSILRIQQVVRGDSAAYFCASSPKQVVTEAFFGQGTRLTVV.

This clonotype has a single count. The rearrangement uses TRBV6-2 or TRBV6-3 and TRBJ2-3; the D call may be TRBD1 or TRBD2 (5 bases each). The CDR3 is 12 amino acids. Trimming removed 9 bases at V and 2 bases at J, with 9 bases between. CDR1 MNHEY and CDR2 SVGEGT come from the germline V gene. In DNA, the CDR3 is TGTGCCAGTTGGGACCTCACAGATACGCAGTATTTT. This codes for CASWDLTDTQYF.

The J gene is TRBJ2-3, the V gene TRBV6-2 or TRBV6-3, with 7 bases aligning to TRBD1. The J segment lost 3 bases and the V segment lost 5 bases, leaving 8 bases of the junction unmatched. CDR1 is MNHEY and CDR2 is SVGEGT in the germline V gene. This CDR3 contains 15 residues. The DNA for the CDR3 is TGTGCCAGCAGTCCAGGGACAGCCCTAACAGATACGCAGTATTTT. It translates to CASSPGTALTDTQYF.